Listed below are T cell receptor beta chains from one sample, sequenced in a study of T cell repertoires in cytomegalovirus infection. TCRdb reprocessed the reads with MiXCR, giving one entry per CDR3 protein. The table records roughly 760,000 distinct CDR3 sequences, about a third of them present only once. Material: PBMCs. The receptors were sampled from a human donor in good health (CMV status not recorded). Some clones in this sample may be carry-over from other donors' samples. The CDR3 runs from the conserved cysteine through the conserved F or W. Clone size is given for some rows only: seen once, a few or many times, or a class if the clone is expanded.

CDR3aa: CASSQEPTGNQPQHF
abundance: -
j_gene: TRBJ1-5
v_gene: TRBV4-1

CDR3aa: CASSQESSPSPTDTQYF
abundance: few
j_gene: TRBJ2-3
v_gene: TRBV4-1

CDR3aa: CASNQAGQGEYEQYF
abundance: -
j_gene: TRBJ2-7
v_gene: TRBV5-6

CDR3aa: CAIPKGGPGELFF
abundance: few
j_gene: TRBJ2-2
v_gene: TRBV10-3

CDR3aa: CASSLRGVEQYF
abundance: few
j_gene: TRBJ2-7
v_gene: TRBV7-2

CDR3aa: CASSTAGTGSGNTIYF
abundance: many
j_gene: TRBJ1-3
v_gene: TRBV7-2

CDR3aa: CATVPGQGFPDTQYF
abundance: few
j_gene: TRBJ2-3
v_gene: TRBV15

CDR3aa: CASSSGDTQYF
abundance: many
j_gene: TRBJ2-3
v_gene: TRBV27

CDR3aa: CASSPAGQVLSGTQYF
abundance: few
j_gene: TRBJ2-3
v_gene: TRBV7-9

CDR3aa: CASSYTQETEAFF
abundance: -
j_gene: TRBJ1-1
v_gene: TRBV7-9

CDR3aa: CASRAAYNEQFF
abundance: -
j_gene: TRBJ2-1
v_gene: TRBV28

CDR3aa: CSARGGMGTDTQYF
abundance: -
j_gene: TRBJ2-3
v_gene: TRBV20-1

CDR3aa: CASRHLTSVTYEQYF
abundance: many
j_gene: TRBJ2-7
v_gene: TRBV7-2

CDR3aa: CASSPGAAGHIQYF
abundance: -
j_gene: TRBJ2-4
v_gene: TRBV7-2

CDR3aa: CASSSSGRSPYEQYF
abundance: -
j_gene: TRBJ2-7
v_gene: TRBV7-9

CDR3aa: CASSGSGPAYEQYF
abundance: few
j_gene: TRBJ2-7
v_gene: TRBV27

CDR3aa: CASSNLDDGGNEQFF
abundance: many
j_gene: TRBJ2-1
v_gene: TRBV19

CDR3aa: CASSMVAKSYEQYF
abundance: -
j_gene: TRBJ2-7
v_gene: TRBV6-1

CDR3aa: CASRLGGQGADTQYF
abundance: -
j_gene: TRBJ2-3
v_gene: TRBV28

CDR3aa: CASSQEVLAGATGEQFF
abundance: -
j_gene: TRBJ2-1
v_gene: TRBV4-2

CDR3aa: CATQISGAYNEQFF
abundance: once
j_gene: TRBJ2-1
v_gene: TRBV24-1

CDR3aa: CASSLRTGRYEQYF
abundance: few
j_gene: TRBJ2-7
v_gene: TRBV14

CDR3aa: CASSVDWGKKNTEAFF
abundance: few
j_gene: TRBJ1-1
v_gene: TRBV9

CDR3aa: CASSSPQGANEKLFF
abundance: few
j_gene: TRBJ1-4
v_gene: TRBV28

CDR3aa: CASSLRGQSYGYTF
abundance: many
j_gene: TRBJ1-2
v_gene: TRBV7-2